This TCR beta chain was recorded in a study of siplizumab effects on memory and regulatory T cells. Findings and caveats of the study: It was not possible to assign a naive or memory phenotype to roughly 80-95% of proliferating CD4+ or CD8+ clones.

Clones were read by immunoSEQ multiplex PCR, and TCRdb kept only the in-frame ones, dropping some. Altogether 95,000 to 110,000 clones are present, about 93% being singletons, with the ten largest covering 0.55% to 0.8%. This clone was counted between two and nine times. Its antigen is still unknown. The CDR3 is made up of 16 amino acids. From germline, CDR1 is LGHNT and CDR2 FRNRAP. Trimming cost V 4 bases and J 0 bases, with 15 bases left between them. Sequencing used Tregs sorted from blood. The V call is TRBV12-5, the J call TRBJ1-2, with a tentative D call TRBD1 (6 bases). The sequence was collected from a human donor in good health. The CDR3 here is CASGYAGALTNYGYTF. The CDR3 nucleotides are TGTGCTAGTGGTTACGCAGGGGCCCTTACTAACTATGGCTACACCTTC.